These T cell receptor beta chains were read from a single sample in a study of T cells in Graves' hyperthyroidism and ophthalmopathy. TCRdb reprocessed the multiplex PCR reads with MiXCR, giving one entry per CDR3 protein. The sample lists nearly 750,000 distinct CDR3 sequences, 30% to 40% occurring once. The sample was blood. The receptors derive from a woman aged 40 to 50 with Graves' hyperthyroidism. Both conserved end residues are part of each CDR3. The D gene is left open where the match is weak. Size values are once, few and many counts, or a class for expanded clones, and some rows have none.

V gene,D gene,clone size,J gene,CDR3 protein,CDR3 DNA
TRBV6-1,TRBD1,NA,TRBJ1-5,CASGRDRANQPQHF,TGTGCCAGCGGACGTGACAGGGCTAATCAGCCCCAGCATTTT
TRBV7-2,TRBD1,few,TRBJ1-1,CASSPNRGSEAFF,TGTGCCAGCAGCCCCAACAGGGGATCTGAAGCTTTCTTT
TRBV19,NA,NA,TRBJ2-5,CASSIGSVDHRRETQYF,TGTGCCAGTAGTATAGGGAGCGTCGACCACAGGAGAGAGACCCAGTACTTC
TRBV11-3,NA,few,TRBJ2-3,CASSLNQGSGTQYF,TGTGCCAGCAGCTTAAACCAGGGTAGCGGTACGCAGTATTTT
TRBV20-1,NA,NA,TRBJ1-5,CSAMAGGRGNQPQHF,TGCAGTGCAATGGCCGGGGGCAGGGGCAATCAGCCCCAGCATTTT
TRBV15,TRBD2,many,TRBJ2-5,CATSIGGETQYF,TGTGCCACCAGCATCGGGGGGGAAACCCAGTACTTC
TRBV12-3/TRBV12-4,NA,few,TRBJ1-1,CASSSPPEANEAFF,TGTGCCAGCAGTTCACCACCAGAGGCGAATGAAGCTTTCTTT
TRBV6-2/TRBV6-3,NA,NA,TRBJ2-5,CASRSDSSETQYF,TGTGCCAGCAGATCAGACAGTTCGGAGACCCAGTACTTC
TRBV19,TRBD1,many,TRBJ1-5,CASTPRNTGTGGNQPQHF,TGTGCCAGTACCCCACGGAACACGGGGACAGGGGGCAATCAGCCCCAGCATTTT
TRBV10-3,NA,NA,TRBJ2-7,CAISDAREWTPPYEQYF,TGTGCCATCAGTGACGCTAGGGAGTGGACACCCCCCTACGAGCAGTACTTC
TRBV20-1,NA,many,TRBJ2-5,CSARDTRSETQYF,TGCAGTGCTAGAGATACCAGGTCAGAGACCCAGTACTTC
TRBV20-1,NA,NA,TRBJ2-2,CSARDRQGLFF,TGCAGTGCTAGAGATCGTCAGGGGCTGTTTTTT
TRBV6-2/TRBV6-3,NA,NA,TRBJ2-7,CASSSGHHEQYF,TGTGCCAGCAGTTCGGGACACCACGAGCAGTACTTC
TRBV28,NA,NA,TRBJ1-2,CASIRGGSDYTF,TGTGCCAGCATTAGGGGGGGTTCGGACTACACCTTC
TRBV7-3,NA,NA,TRBJ1-1,CASSPLPPGGWFLNTEAFF,TGCGCCAGCAGCCCCCTACCTCCGGGGGGGTGGTTCTTAAACACTGAAGCTTTCTTT
TRBV20-1,TRBD1,once,TRBJ2-7,CSAGVQGAIGYGEQYF,TGCAGTGCTGGGGTACAGGGGGCTATTGGCTACGGCGAGCAGTACTTC
TRBV6-2/TRBV6-3,NA,many,TRBJ2-7,CASSYGPYEQYF,TGTGCCAGCAGTTACGGTCCCTACGAGCAGTACTTC
TRBV2,NA,many,TRBJ2-7,CASTLKGGAYEQYF,TGTGCCAGCACCTTGAAAGGGGGGGCCTACGAGCAGTACTTC
TRBV9,NA,NA,TRBJ1-3,CASSTSDSLSSGNTIYF,TGTGCCAGCAGCACTTCGGACAGCTTGAGCTCTGGAAACACCATATATTTT
TRBV2,TRBD1,many,TRBJ2-7,CASSVNRDRIDYEQYF,TGTGCCAGCAGCGTTAACCGGGACAGAATAGACTACGAGCAGTACTTC
TRBV12-3/TRBV12-4,TRBD2,many,TRBJ2-7,CASSLTSGYYEQYF,TGTGCCAGCAGCTTGACTAGCGGGTACTACGAGCAGTACTTC
TRBV29-1,NA,many,TRBJ1-1,CSALLGRGTEAFF,TGCAGCGCACTCCTGGGACGGGGCACTGAAGCTTTCTTT
TRBV15,NA,many,TRBJ1-1,CATSGDRYTEAFF,TGTGCCACCAGCGGAGACCGATACACTGAAGCTTTCTTT
TRBV9,TRBD1,many,TRBJ2-7,CASSVTRDRADEQYF,TGTGCCAGCAGCGTAACAAGGGACAGGGCCGACGAGCAGTACTTC
TRBV10-3,TRBD2,NA,TRBJ2-2,CASSYSPTSGKPNTGELFF,TGTGCCAGCAGTTATTCACCGACTAGCGGAAAACCGAACACCGGGGAGCTGTTTTTT
TRBV9,NA,few,TRBJ1-2,CASSQGVDYGYTF,TGTGCCAGCAGCCAAGGGGTAGACTATGGCTACACCTTC
TRBV7-9,NA,few,TRBJ1-1,CASSPRTASLNTEAFF,TGTGCCAGCAGCCCCCGGACAGCTTCATTGAACACTGAAGCTTTCTTT
TRBV20-1,NA,many,TRBJ2-7,CRDRFRYEQYF,TGCAGAGACAGGTTCCGGTACGAGCAGTACTTC
TRBV25-1,NA,few,TRBJ1-3,CASSEYTEENTIYF,TGTGCCAGCAGTGAATACACGGAGGAAAACACCATATATTTT
TRBV5-1,NA,NA,TRBJ1-6,CASREQQNNSPLHF,TGCGCCAGCAGGGAACAGCAGAATAATTCACCCCTCCACTTT
TRBV12-3/TRBV12-4,NA,NA,TRBJ2-7,CASTPGLFEQHF,TGTGCCAGCACCCCGGGACTGTTCGAGCAGCACTTC
TRBV6-5,NA,NA,TRBJ2-2,CASSYFGAGELFF,TGTGCCAGCAGTTATTTCGGAGCTGGGGAGCTGTTTTTT
TRBV12-3/TRBV12-4,NA,NA,TRBJ1-1,CASSLSLPPNTEAFF,TGTGCCAGCAGTTTAAGTTTGCCGCCGAACACTGAAGCTTTCTTT
TRBV29-1,NA,NA,TRBJ1-1,CSSHRQKNTEAFF,TGCAGCAGTCATAGACAGAAGAACACTGAAGCTTTCTTT
TRBV29-1,NA,few,TRBJ1-2,CSSGDTGSYGYTF,TGCAGCTCAGGAGACACGGGTTCCTATGGCTACACCTTC
TRBV7-9,NA,many,TRBJ2-6,CASSRSSGANVLTF,TGTGCCAGCAGCCGGAGCTCTGGGGCCAACGTCCTGACTTTC
TRBV12-3/TRBV12-4,TRBD1,many,TRBJ1-1,CASRPGQVTEAFF,TGTGCCAGCAGGCCGGGACAGGTCACTGAAGCTTTCTTT
TRBV10-3,TRBD1,NA,TRBJ1-2,CAITGTDHNYGYTF,TGTGCCATCACCGGGACAGACCATAACTATGGCTACACCTTC
TRBV5-1,NA,few,TRBJ1-1,CASSFKGFTEAFF,TGCGCCAGCAGCTTTAAGGGTTTTACTGAAGCTTTCTTT
TRBV7-8,TRBD2,many,TRBJ2-7,CASSLTSGRVYEQYF,TGTGCCAGCAGTCTTACTAGCGGGAGGGTCTACGAGCAGTACTTC
TRBV24-1,NA,NA,TRBJ2-1,CATSGVQGQFF,TGTGCCACCAGTGGAGTCCAAGGGCAGTTCTTC
TRBV19,NA,few,TRBJ1-2,CASSGRDGQQGAYTF,TGTGCCAGTAGTGGCCGGGACGGGCAACAAGGGGCCTACACCTTT
TRBV15,TRBD2,NA,TRBJ2-5,CATSGSLAGGLETQYF,TGTGCCACCAGCGGCTCACTAGCGGGGGGGCTGGAGACCCAGTACTTC
TRBV6-6,TRBD1,NA,TRBJ1-5,CASSYRTGDGQPQHF,TGTGCCAGCAGTTACAGGACAGGAGACGGTCAGCCCCAGCATTTT
TRBV9,TRBD1,NA,TRBJ2-7,CASSVVPGQPYEQYF,TGTGCCAGCAGCGTAGTTCCGGGACAGCCGTACGAGCAGTACTTC
TRBV4-2,TRBD2,NA,TRBJ2-5,CASSQILAGVQETQYF,TGTGCCAGCAGCCAGATATTAGCGGGAGTCCAAGAGACCCAGTACTTC
TRBV20-1,TRBD1,many,TRBJ2-5,CSARDRDRVEETQYF,TGCAGTGCTAGGGACCGGGACAGGGTGGAAGAGACCCAGTACTTC
TRBV6-6,TRBD1,few,TRBJ1-2,CASHPQGAVGYTF,TGTGCCAGCCACCCCCAGGGGGCGGTCGGCTACACCTTC
TRBV2,TRBD2,NA,TRBJ2-1,CASSDQRLAGGQNEQFF,TGTGCCAGCAGTGATCAGCGACTAGCGGGGGGGCAGAATGAGCAGTTCTTC
TRBV29-1,NA,NA,TRBJ1-2,CSSPDGDYGYTF,TGCAGCTCACCTGACGGCGACTATGGCTACACCTTC
TRBV24-1,NA,NA,TRBJ1-1,CATETGAGTEAFF,TGTGCTACTGAGACGGGGGCGGGTACTGAAGCTTTCTTT
TRBV5-1,NA,few,TRBJ2-6,CASSNSSNEGANVLTF,TGCGCCAGCAGTAATAGTTCCAACGAAGGGGCCAACGTCCTGACTTTC
TRBV19,NA,many,TRBJ1-5,CASSRVRQNSNQPQHF,TGTGCCAGTAGTAGAGTGCGCCAGAATAGCAATCAGCCCCAGCATTTT
TRBV12-3/TRBV12-4,NA,many,TRBJ1-5,CASSSAFSNQPQHF,TGTGCCAGCAGTTCCGCCTTTAGCAATCAGCCCCAGCATTTT
TRBV4-3,TRBD1,NA,TRBJ1-5,CASSQDRLPGQVNQPQHF,TGCGCCAGCAGCCAAGATCGGCTACCGGGACAGGTAAATCAGCCCCAGCATTTT